These 16 T cell receptor beta chains originate from one sample sequenced in a study of blood T cell repertoires in COVID-19 (TCRdb year 2020). The library was built by means of the immunoSEQ multiplex PCR assay. What TCRdb holds here is the immuneACCESS table cut down to in-frame rearrangements. Part of the clones is not present; checked against another copy, under half of the missing clones reflect an unresolved V gene, and the others are unexplained. The sample data list over 100,000 clones, and 75% to 85% of these were observed just once. Roughly 10% of the sample is held by the ten biggest clonotypes. The sequenced sample was peripheral blood. These receptors were collected from a human donor in a cohort sampled during active COVID-19.

The chain uses TRBV6-6 and TRBJ2-5; D is uncertain. The germline V gene encodes CDR1 MNHNY and CDR2 SVGAGI (reference sequence). Deletions cut 7 bases from V and 2 bases from J, with 17 bases between. CDR3 size: 15 residues. CDR3 protein: CASNSRRQAQETQYF. CDR3 DNA: TGTGCCAGCAACTCCCGACGGCAGGCACAAGAGACCCAGTACTTC.

The genes are TRBV24-1 and TRBJ2-1; 12 bases line up with TRBD2. The V segment lost 4 bases and the J segment 6 bases; nucleotides outside the gene matches: 12. The CDR3 is 18 residues long. Germline CDR1 and CDR2: KGHDR and SFDVKD. The CDR3 reads CATSDMGSSGRGVNEQFF. CDR3 nucleotide sequence: TGTGCCACCAGTGACATGGGGTCTAGCGGGAGGGGGGTCAATGAGCAGTTCTTC.

J is TRBJ2-7 and V is TRBV28, with D perhaps TRBD2 (5 bases). This CDR3 spans 15 amino acids. Germline V gene lookup returns CDR1 MDHEN and CDR2 SYDVKM. V gave up 6 bases and J gave up 0 bases, with 15 bases separating them. This chain's CDR3 is CASRPASGSSYEQYF. The CDR3 coding sequence is TGTGCCAGCAGACCTGCGAGCGGAAGCTCCTACGAGCAGTACTTC.

V usage is TRBV9 and J usage is TRBJ2-6, with D perhaps matching TRBD2 (6 bases). The CDR3 has 18 amino acids. Trimming pared 0 bases from V and 1 base from J, leaving 14 bases between. Germline V gives CDR1 SGDLS, CDR2 YYNGEE. The CDR3 here is CASSVDNWGESGANVLTF. As DNA, the CDR3 is TGTGCCAGCAGCGTAGACAATTGGGGGGAATCTGGGGCCAACGTCCTGACTTTC.

The gene calls are TRBV20-1 and TRBJ2-3; 8 bases map to TRBD2. There are 14 residues in the CDR3. Germline CDR1 reads DFQATT; CDR2 reads SNEGSKA (reference sequence). J was trimmed by 6 bases and V by 3 bases; bases with no gene match: 8. CDR3 coding DNA: TGCAGTGCTAGTCTCAAGCGGGGGTACGATACGCAGTATTTT. As protein: CSASLKRGYDTQYF.

The chain couples TRBV18 to TRBJ2-7; TRBD1 aligns across 11 bases. V lost 6 bases, J lost 5 bases, and 6 bases stayed unmatched. Germline CDR1 and CDR2: KGHSH and LQKENI. This CDR3 is built from 14 residues. The CDR3 region is CASSQGTGGDEQYF. The CDR3 DNA follows: TGTGCCAGCTCGCAGGGGACAGGGGGTGACGAGCAGTACTTC.

The genes are TRBV28 and TRBJ1-5; D unclear. Per the germline V gene, CDR1 is MDHEN and CDR2 is SYDVKM. Deletions cut 6 bases from V and 3 bases from J, with 15 bases between. CDR3 size: 15 residues. The chain's CDR3 is CASRGGQTNNQPQHF. CDR3 nucleotides: TGTGCCAGCAGAGGAGGGCAGACCAACAATCAGCCCCAGCATTTT.

V and J are TRBV19 and TRBJ1-1; D uncertain. Germline V gene lookup returns CDR1 LNHDA and CDR2 SQIVND (reference sequence). Trimming shortened V by 3 bases and J by 5 bases, and 19 bases separated the two germline ends. The CDR3 length is 16 residues. As DNA, the CDR3 is TGTGCCAGTAGTATCAGATCGGCGGAGGTGGGGACTGAAGCTTTCTTT. Its protein is CASSIRSAEVGTEAFF.

This sequence joins TRBV7-9 and TRBJ1-3, with 7 bases fitting TRBD1. Trimming cost V 5 bases and J 0 bases; bases outside gene matches: 10. Per the germline V gene, CDR1 is SEHNR and CDR2 is FQNEAQ (reference sequence). The CDR3 is 17 amino acids. The CDR3 is CASSRGGVYSSGNTIYF. The DNA of the CDR3 is TGTGCCAGCAGCCGAGGGGGCGTCTATAGCTCTGGAAACACCATATATTTT.

This clone was seen a few times. The V and J genes are TRBV5-1 and TRBJ1-5, with 8 bases aligning to TRBD1. The CDR3 is 15 residues long. The trim removed 4 bases at V and 5 bases at J, leaving 8 bases unmatched. CDR1 is SGHRS and CDR2 is YFSETQ in the germline V gene. The CDR3 here is CASSPGQGDDQPQHF. DNA of the CDR3: TGCGCCAGCAGCCCTGGACAGGGAGACGATCAGCCCCAGCATTTT.

The rearrangement uses TRBV7-2 and TRBJ1-6, with 7 positions matching TRBD1. The CDR3 contains 15 residues. V lost 1 base to trimming and J lost 8 bases; unmatched junction nucleotides: 5. The V gene's germline CDR1 is SGHTA and CDR2 FQGNSA. Written as DNA, the CDR3 is TGTGCCAGCAGCTTAGAGGCCAGGGGGGATTCACCCCTCCACTTT. Translating it yields CASSLEARGDSPLHF.

V and J are TRBV6-5 and TRBJ1-1; D remains unclear. The germline V and J ends were trimmed by 6 bases and 1 base, with 15 bases remaining between them. From germline, CDR1 is MNHEY and CDR2 SVGAGI. This CDR3 region has 15 residues. In DNA, the CDR3 is TGTGCCAGCAGCCAAGAGGGTTCCCCGAACACTGAAGCTTTCTTT. Translating it yields CASSQEGSPNTEAFF.

This chain connects TRBV28 to TRBJ1-1, with 7 bases aligning to TRBD1. V trimming: 5 bases; J trimming: 4 bases; junction bases outside the gene matches: 13. Germline assignment: CDR1 MDHEN and CDR2 SYDVKM. The CDR3 is 16 residues long. The CDR3 coding sequence is TGTGCCAGCAGTCCCAGCGCCGCAGGGGGGCGCACTGAAGCTTTCTTT. This sequence encodes CASSPSAAGGRTEAFF. The complete variable domain, with remaining parts taken from reference TRBV28 and TRBJ1-1, reads DVKVTQSSRYLVKRTGEKVFLECVQDMDHENMFWYRQDPGLGLRLIYFSYDVKMKEKGDIPEGYSVSREKKERFSLILESASTNQTSMYLCASSPSAAGGRTEAFFGQGTRLTVV.

This chain connects TRBV5-1 to TRBJ2-7; TRBD2 matches at 7 bases. Germline CDR1 is SGHRS and CDR2 is YFSETQ. The CDR3 extends over 13 amino acids. With V trimmed by 4 bases and J by 5 bases, 6 bases remained unmatched. CDR3 region: CASSTRETDEQYF. CDR3 coding DNA: TGCGCCAGCAGCACGCGGGAGACCGACGAGCAGTACTTC.

The chain is built from TRBV28 and TRBJ1-4; 7 bases match TRBD1. The CDR3 runs 17 residues. V shed 6 bases, J shed 5 bases, and the junction held 15 bases outside the gene matches. Germline V lookup: CDR1 MDHEN, CDR2 SYDVKM. CDR3 sequence: CASRTTLSGTANEKLFF. The CDR3 nucleotides are TGTGCCAGCAGAACTACCCTCTCCGGGACAGCAAATGAAAAACTGTTTTTT.

This clone turned up a few times. The chain couples TRBV11-3 to TRBJ2-3; D is unclear. This CDR3 comprises 14 residues. From germline, CDR1 is SGHNT and CDR2 YENEEA. V lost 1 base, J lost 10 bases, and 15 bases lay in between. The CDR3 reads CASSLGRQAYAQYF. Here the CDR3 DNA reads TGTGCCAGCAGCTTAGGCCGGCAGGCATATGCGCAGTATTTT.